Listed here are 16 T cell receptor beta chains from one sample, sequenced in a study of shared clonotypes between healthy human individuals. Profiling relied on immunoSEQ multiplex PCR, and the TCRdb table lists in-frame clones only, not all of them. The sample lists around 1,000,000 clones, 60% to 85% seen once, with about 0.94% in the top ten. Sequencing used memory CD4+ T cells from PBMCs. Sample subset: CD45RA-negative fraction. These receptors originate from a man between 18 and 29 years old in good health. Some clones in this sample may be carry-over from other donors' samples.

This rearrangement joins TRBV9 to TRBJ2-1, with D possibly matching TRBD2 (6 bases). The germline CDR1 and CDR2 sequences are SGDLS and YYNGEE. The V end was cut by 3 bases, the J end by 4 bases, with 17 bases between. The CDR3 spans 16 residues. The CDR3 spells CASSERRAQSYNEQFF. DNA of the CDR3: TGTGCCAGCAGCGAGAGGAGGGCTCAATCGTACAATGAGCAGTTCTTC.

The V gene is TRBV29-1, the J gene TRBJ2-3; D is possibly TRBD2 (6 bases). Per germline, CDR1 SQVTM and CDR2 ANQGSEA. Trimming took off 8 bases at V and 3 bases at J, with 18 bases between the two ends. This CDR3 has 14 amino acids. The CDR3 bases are TGCAGCCGTAGTCGGGAGTCGGGTACAGATACGCAGTATTTT. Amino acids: CSRSRESGTDTQYF.

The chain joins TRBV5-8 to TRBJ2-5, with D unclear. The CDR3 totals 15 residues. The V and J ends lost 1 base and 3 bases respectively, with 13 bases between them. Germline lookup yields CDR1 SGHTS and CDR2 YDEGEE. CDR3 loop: CASSLSAGYEETQYF. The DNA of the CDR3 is TGTGCCAGCAGCTTGTCTGCAGGTTATGAAGAGACCCAGTACTTC.

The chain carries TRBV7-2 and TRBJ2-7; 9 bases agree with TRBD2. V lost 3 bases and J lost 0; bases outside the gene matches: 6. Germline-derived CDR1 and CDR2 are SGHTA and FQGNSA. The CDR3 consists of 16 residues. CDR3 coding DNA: TGTGCCAGCAGCTTCTACCCACTAGCGGGCTCCTACGAGCAGTACTTC. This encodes CASSFYPLAGSYEQYF.

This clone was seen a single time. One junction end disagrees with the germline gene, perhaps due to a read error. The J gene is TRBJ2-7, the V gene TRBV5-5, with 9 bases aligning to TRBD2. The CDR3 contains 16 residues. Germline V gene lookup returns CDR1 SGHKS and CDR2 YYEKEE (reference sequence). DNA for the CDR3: TGTGCCAGCAGATTGGGAGGAGTAGCGGGGGTAATCGAGCAGTACTTC. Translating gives CASRLGGVAGVIEQYF.

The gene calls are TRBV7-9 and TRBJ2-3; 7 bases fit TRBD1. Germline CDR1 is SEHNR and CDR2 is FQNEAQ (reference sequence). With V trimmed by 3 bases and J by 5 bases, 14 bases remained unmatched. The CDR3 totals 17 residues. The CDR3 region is CASSFGLGTAWGDTQYF. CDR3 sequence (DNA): TGTGCCAGCAGCTTCGGTCTGGGGACAGCATGGGGAGATACGCAGTATTTT.

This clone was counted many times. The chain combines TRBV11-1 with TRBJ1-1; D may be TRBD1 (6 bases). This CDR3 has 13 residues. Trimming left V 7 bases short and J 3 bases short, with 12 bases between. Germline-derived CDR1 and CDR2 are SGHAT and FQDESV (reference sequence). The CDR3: CASNRGAYTEAFF. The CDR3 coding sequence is TGTGCCAGCAACCGGGGGGCGTACACTGAAGCTTTCTTT.

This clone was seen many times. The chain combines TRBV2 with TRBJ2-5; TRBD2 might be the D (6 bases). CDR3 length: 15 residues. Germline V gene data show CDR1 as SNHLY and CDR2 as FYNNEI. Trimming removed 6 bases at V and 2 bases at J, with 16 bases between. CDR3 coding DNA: TGTGCCAGCAGAGCGGGTGGGCTATTTCAAGAGACCCAGTACTTC. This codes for CASRAGGLFQETQYF.

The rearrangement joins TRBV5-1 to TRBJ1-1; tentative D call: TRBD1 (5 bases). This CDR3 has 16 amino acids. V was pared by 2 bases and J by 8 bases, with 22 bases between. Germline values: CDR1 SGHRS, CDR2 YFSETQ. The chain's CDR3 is CASSFYSGRGEREAFF. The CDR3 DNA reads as TGCGCCAGCAGCTTTTATTCGGGCCGAGGGGAAAGGGAAGCTTTCTTT.

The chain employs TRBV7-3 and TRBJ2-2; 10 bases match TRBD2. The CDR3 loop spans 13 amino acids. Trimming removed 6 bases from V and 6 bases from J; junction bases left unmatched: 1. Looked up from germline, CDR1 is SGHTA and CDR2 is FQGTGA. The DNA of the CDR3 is TGTGCCAGCAGGCTAGCGGGAGCCGGGGAGCTGTTTTTT. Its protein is CASRLAGAGELFF.

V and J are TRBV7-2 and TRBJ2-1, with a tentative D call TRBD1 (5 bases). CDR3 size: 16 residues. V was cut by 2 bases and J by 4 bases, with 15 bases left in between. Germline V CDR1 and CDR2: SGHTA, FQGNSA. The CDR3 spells CASSLSRTPGYNEQFF. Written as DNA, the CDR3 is TGTGCCAGCAGCTTATCAAGGACACCCGGTTACAATGAGCAGTTCTTC.

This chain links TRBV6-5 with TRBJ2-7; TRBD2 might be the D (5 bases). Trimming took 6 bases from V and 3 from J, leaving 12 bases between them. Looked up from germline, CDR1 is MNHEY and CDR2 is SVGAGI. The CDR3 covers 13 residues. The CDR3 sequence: CASRLGLFYEQYF. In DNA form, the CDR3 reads TGTGCCAGCAGGCTAGGACTGTTCTACGAGCAGTACTTC.

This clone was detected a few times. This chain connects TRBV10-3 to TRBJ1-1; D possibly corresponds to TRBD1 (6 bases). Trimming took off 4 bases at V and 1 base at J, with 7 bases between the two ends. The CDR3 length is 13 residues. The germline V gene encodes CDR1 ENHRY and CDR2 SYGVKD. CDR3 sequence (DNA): TGTGCCATCAGTGGGGGACAGAACACTGAAGCTTTCTTT. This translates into CAISGGQNTEAFF.

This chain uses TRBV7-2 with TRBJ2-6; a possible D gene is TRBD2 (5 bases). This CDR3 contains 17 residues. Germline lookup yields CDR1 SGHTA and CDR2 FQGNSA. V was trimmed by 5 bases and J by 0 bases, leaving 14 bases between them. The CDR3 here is CASSPRPGSSGANVLTF. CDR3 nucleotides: TGTGCCAGCAGCCCCCGGCCGGGGAGCTCTGGGGCCAACGTCCTGACTTTC.

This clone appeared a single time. The CDR3 DNA is TGTGCCAGCAGCTTGGACGGAGCGCCCTACAATGAGCAGTTCTTC. Translating it yields CASSLDGAPYNEQFF. The gene calls are TRBV5-4 and TRBJ2-1; D not certain. There are 15 residues in the CDR3. In germline, CDR1 is SGHNT, CDR2 YYREEE (reference sequence). Trimming pared 0 bases from V and 2 bases from J, leaving 9 bases between.

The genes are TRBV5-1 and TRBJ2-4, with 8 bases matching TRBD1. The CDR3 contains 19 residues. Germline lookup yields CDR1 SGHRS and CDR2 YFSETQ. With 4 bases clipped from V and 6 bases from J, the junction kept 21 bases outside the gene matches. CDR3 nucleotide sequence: TGCGCCAGCAGCGGGCCCGGGACAGGACCCGGCGGCCGGGTAAACATTCAGTACTTC. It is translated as CASSGPGTGPGGRVNIQYF.